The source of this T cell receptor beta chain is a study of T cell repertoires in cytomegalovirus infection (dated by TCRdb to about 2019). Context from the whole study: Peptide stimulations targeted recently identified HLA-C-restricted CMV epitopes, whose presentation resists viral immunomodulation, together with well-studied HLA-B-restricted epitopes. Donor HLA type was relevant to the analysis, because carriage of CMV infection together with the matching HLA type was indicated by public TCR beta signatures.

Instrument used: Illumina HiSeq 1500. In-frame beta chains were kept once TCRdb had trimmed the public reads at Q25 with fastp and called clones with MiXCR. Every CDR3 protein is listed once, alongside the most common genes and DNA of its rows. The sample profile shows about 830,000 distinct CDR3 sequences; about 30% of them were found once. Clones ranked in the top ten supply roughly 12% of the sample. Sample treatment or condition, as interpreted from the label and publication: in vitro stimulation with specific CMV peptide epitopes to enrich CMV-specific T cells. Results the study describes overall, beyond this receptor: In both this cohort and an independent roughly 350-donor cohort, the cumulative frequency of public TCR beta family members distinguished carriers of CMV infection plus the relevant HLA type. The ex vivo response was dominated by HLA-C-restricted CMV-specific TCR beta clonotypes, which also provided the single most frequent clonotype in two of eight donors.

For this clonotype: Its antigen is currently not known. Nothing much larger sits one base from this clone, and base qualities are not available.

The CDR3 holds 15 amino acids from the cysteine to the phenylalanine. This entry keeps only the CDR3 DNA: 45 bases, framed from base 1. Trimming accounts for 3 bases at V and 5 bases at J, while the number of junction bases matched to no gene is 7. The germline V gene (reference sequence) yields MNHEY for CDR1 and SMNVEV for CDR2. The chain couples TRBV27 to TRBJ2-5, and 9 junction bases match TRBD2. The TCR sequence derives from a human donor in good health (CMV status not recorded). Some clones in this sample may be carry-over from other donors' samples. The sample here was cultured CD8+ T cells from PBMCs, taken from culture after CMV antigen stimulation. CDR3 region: CASSLAGGIGETQYF. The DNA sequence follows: TGTGCCAGCAGTTTGGCGGGGGGGATCGGGGAGACCCAGTACTTC.